This TCR beta chain was captured in a study of blood T cells in healthy people across ages. Overall study: Through template switching, about one barcoded beta molecule was captured per two T cells, as measured in model experiments. Findings and caveats of the study: Observed TCR beta diversity per million T cells went down as age went up. This fall followed a roughly linear course with age. Underestimates were what the diversity estimates from one million T cells were considered to be.

Isolation yielded PBMCs, at least 7 million per sample, in every case. For this clonotype: Its antigen is undetermined.

Then a second PCR, running roughly 6 to 11 cycles, was carried out with a sample-barcoded 5' primer and a J-beta primer mix. TCRdb reprocessed the 5' RACE reads with MiXCR, giving one entry per CDR3 protein. This table has more than 450,000 distinct CDR3 sequences, about a quarter appearing once. The CDR3 length is 13 residues. The germline V gene encodes CDR1 SQVTM and CDR2 ANQGSEA. Germline trimming cut 7 bases from V and 0 bases from J; bases unmatched to any gene: 3. These data were also reused for a study on T cells of mothers and their children.

The source material was blood. The TCR was taken from a boy under 10 years old in good health. The chain carries TRBV29-1 and TRBJ2-1, with 7 bases identical to TRBD2. The CDR3 loop reads CSERTSSYNEQFF. The CDR3 DNA follows: TGCAGCGAAAGGACTAGCTCCTACAATGAGCAGTTCTTC.